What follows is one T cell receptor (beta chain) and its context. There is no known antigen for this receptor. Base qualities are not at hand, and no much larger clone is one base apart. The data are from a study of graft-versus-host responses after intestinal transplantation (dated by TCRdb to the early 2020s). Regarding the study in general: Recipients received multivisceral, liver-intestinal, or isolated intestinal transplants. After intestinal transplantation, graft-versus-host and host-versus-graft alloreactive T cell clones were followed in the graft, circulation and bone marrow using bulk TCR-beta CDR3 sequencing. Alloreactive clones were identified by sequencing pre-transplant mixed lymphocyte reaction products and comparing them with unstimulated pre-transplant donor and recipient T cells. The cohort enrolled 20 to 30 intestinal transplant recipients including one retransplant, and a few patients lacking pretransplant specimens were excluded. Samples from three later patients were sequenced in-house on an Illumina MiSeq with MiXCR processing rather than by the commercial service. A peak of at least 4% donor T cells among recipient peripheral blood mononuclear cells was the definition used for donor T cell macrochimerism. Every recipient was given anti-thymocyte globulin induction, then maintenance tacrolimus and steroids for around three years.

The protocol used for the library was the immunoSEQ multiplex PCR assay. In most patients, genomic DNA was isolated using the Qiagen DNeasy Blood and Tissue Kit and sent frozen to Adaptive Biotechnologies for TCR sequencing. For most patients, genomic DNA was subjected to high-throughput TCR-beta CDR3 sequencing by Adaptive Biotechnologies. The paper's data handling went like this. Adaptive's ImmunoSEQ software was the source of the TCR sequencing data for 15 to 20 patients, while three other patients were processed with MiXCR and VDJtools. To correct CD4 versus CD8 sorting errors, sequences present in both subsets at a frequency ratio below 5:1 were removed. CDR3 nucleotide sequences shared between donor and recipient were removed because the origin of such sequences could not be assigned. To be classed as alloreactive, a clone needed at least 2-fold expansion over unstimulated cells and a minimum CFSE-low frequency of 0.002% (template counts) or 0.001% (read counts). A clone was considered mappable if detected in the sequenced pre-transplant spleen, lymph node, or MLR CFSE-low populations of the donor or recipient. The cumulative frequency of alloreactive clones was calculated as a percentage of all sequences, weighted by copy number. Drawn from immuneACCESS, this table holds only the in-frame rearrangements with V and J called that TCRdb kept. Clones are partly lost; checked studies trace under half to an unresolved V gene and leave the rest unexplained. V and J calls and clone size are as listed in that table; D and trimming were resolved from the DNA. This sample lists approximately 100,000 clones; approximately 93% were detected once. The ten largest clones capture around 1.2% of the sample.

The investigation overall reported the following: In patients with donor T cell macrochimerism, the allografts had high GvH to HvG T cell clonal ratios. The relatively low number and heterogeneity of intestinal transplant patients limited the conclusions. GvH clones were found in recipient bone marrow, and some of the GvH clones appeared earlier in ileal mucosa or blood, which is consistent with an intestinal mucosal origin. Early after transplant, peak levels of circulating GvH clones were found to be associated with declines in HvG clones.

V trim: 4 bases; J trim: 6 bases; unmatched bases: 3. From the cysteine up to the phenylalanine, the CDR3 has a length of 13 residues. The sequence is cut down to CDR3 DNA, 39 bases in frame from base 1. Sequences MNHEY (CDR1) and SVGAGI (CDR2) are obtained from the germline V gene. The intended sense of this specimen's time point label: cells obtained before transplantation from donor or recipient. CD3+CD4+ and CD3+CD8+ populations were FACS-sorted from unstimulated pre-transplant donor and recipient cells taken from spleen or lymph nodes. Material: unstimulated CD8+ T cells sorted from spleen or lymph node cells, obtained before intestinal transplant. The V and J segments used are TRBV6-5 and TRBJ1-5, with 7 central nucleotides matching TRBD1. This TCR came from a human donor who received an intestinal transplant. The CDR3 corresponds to CASSWTGGQPQHF. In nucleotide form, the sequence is TGTGCCAGCAGTTGGACAGGAGGTCAGCCCCAGCATTTT.